This is a list of T cell receptor beta chains from one sample in a study of chemoradiotherapy in HPV16-positive cancers. Clones were sequenced by immunoSEQ multiplex PCR, and TCRdb holds only the in-frame ones, with some missing. The table records 8,000 to 9,500 clones, roughly 70% of them present only once. This material consisted of tumor tissue, taken from a patient who underwent chemoradiotherapy. The source is a human donor with HPV-associated anogenital cancer. The CDR3 runs from the conserved cysteine through the conserved F or W. D genes are given only for firm matches.

TRBD2 | TRBJ2-1 | TRBV7-9 | CASSSLAGGGEQFF | TGTGCCAGCAGCTCGCTAGCGGGGGGGGGTGAGCAGTTCTTC
- | TRBJ2-7 | TRBV2 | CASSDKRDYEQYF | TGTGCCAGCAGTGACAAGCGAGACTACGAGCAGTACTTC
TRBD2 | TRBJ2-1 | TRBV4-2 | CASSQERGSSHEQFF | TGTGCCAGCAGCCAAGAGCGGGGGTCTAGCCATGAGCAGTTCTTC
- | TRBJ1-6 | TRBV6-1 | CASKQISPLHF | TGTGCCAGCAAGCAAATTTCACCCCTCCACTTT
- | TRBJ1-2 | TRBV9 | CASSGIGVGGYTF | TGTGCCAGCAGTGGGATTGGGGTGGGCGGCTACACCTTC
TRBD1 | TRBJ1-3 | TRBV6-5 | CASRTGSGNTIYF | TGTGCCAGCAGGACAGGGTCTGGAAACACCATATATTTT
- | TRBJ2-1 | TRBV19 | CASTTRGMGNEQFF | TGTGCCAGTACCACCAGGGGCATGGGCAATGAGCAGTTCTTC
TRBD2 | TRBJ2-1 | TRBV2 | CASSGSWAGAGNEQFF | TGTGCCAGCAGTGGGTCATGGGCGGGAGCAGGCAATGAGCAGTTCTTC
- | TRBJ1-5 | TRBV19 | CASSGRGSISQPQHF | TGTGCCAGTAGTGGCAGAGGGTCAATCAGTCAGCCCCAGCATTTT
- | TRBJ1-3 | TRBV30 | CAWDQGKGRNTIYF | TGTGCCTGGGATCAGGGAAAAGGGCGAAACACCATATATTTT